These 6 T cell receptor beta chains were all obtained from the same sample, sequenced in a study of blood T cell repertoires in COVID-19. Assay: immunoSEQ multiplex PCR; the TCRdb copy retains only in-frame clones and omits some. The data show roughly 250,000 clones, 84% seen once. The sequenced material came from peripheral blood. These receptors were taken from a human donor in a cohort sampled during active COVID-19.

This clone was observed at least ten times. The chain links TRBV6-6 to TRBJ1-4; no firm D call. CDR3 size: 14 residues. Trimming left V 2 bases short and J 5 bases short, with 9 bases between. Germline CDR1 reads MNHNY; CDR2 reads SVGAGI (reference sequence). As DNA, the CDR3 is TGTGCCAGCAGTTACGGGCAGGTCAATGAAAAACTGTTTTTT. This encodes CASSYGQVNEKLFF.

This rearrangement joins TRBV19 to TRBJ2-5; the match to TRBD1 covers 7 bases. This CDR3 contains 15 residues. V was pared by 3 bases and J by 3 bases, with 7 bases of the junction left unmatched. CDR1 is LNHDA and CDR2 is SQIVND in the germline V gene (reference sequence). CDR3 DNA sequence: TGTGCCAGTAGTATTGAGGGACAGCGAAAAGAGACCCAGTACTTC. Translating gives CASSIEGQRKETQYF.

This sequence joins TRBV19 and TRBJ1-6, with 7 bases matching TRBD1. V was clipped by 4 bases and J by 4 bases; unmatched bases: 4. Germline CDR1 is LNHDA and CDR2 is SQIVND (reference sequence). The CDR3 contains 15 residues. CDR3 sequence: CASSTLDRYNSPLHF. The CDR3 DNA reads TGTGCCAGTAGTACCTTGGACAGGTATAATTCACCCCTCCACTTT.

As for this clone: The identical CDR3 is also encoded by other nucleotide sequences in the sample. This chain uses TRBV6-2 or TRBV6-3 with TRBJ2-5; TRBD2 aligns across 9 bases. This CDR3 region has 15 residues. Germline V lookup: CDR1 MNHEY, CDR2 SVGEGT. V was pared by 2 bases and J by 3 bases, with 4 bases of the junction left unmatched. CDR3: CASSYPTSGKETQYF. The CDR3 region has the DNA TGTGCCAGCAGTTACCCGACTAGCGGTAAAGAGACCCAGTACTTC.

A word on this clone: At one end the junction does not follow the germline gene, possibly because of a read error. The rearrangement links TRBV12-3 or TRBV12-4 to TRBJ1-1, with 9 bases fitting TRBD1. The CDR3 length is 13 residues. The CDR3 DNA sequence: TGTGCCAGCACCCTTCTTCCGGGACAGGGTATTCTCTTT. Translating gives CASTLLPGQGILF.

This chain connects TRBV5-1 to TRBJ2-3, with TRBD2 matching over 16 bases. V shed 3 bases and J 2 bases; nucleotides not matched to a gene: 12. CDR3 length: 20 residues. CDR1 SGHRS and CDR2 YFSETQ come from the germline V gene. CDR3 residues: CASSSERGTSGRAFTDTQYF. CDR3 DNA sequence: TGCGCCAGCAGCTCAGAACGGGGGACTAGCGGGAGGGCCTTCACAGATACGCAGTATTTT.